What follows are 31 T cell receptor beta chains derived from one specimen sequenced in a study of T cells in Graves' hyperthyroidism and ophthalmopathy. The investigators amplified TCR beta CDR3 regions from RNA transcripts. An initial round of RT-PCR targeting the TCR CDR3 relied on the HTBI primer set. From the multiplex PCR reads, TCRdb called clonotypes with MiXCR, one entry per CDR3 protein. The sample includes about 620,000 distinct CDR3 sequences, about 17% of them seen just once. Sequenced material: blood. Receptors were obtained from a woman aged 25 to 39 with Graves' hyperthyroidism.

The rearrangement joins TRBV29-1 to TRBJ2-1, with D uncertain. V was pared by 4 bases and J by 5 bases, with 6 bases between. In germline, CDR1 is SQVTM, CDR2 ANQGSEA. The CDR3 has 11 amino acids. The CDR3 region is CSVVPNNEQFF. The CDR3 bases are TGCAGCGTTGTTCCCAACAATGAGCAGTTCTTC.

V gene TRBV3-2 combines with J gene TRBJ1-5. TRBV3-2 is a pseudogene. The CDR3 is made up of 15 amino acids. CDR3 sequence: CASSQEVRASQPQHF. For the CDR3, the DNA is TGTGCCAGCAGCCAAGAAGTCAGGGCCTCTCAGCCCCAGCATTTT.

A few counts support this clonotype. This sequence joins TRBV27 and TRBJ2-3, with no clear D. Trimming cost V 6 bases and J 1 base, with 8 bases left between them. CDR1 is MNHEY, CDR2 SMNVEV, per germline (reference sequence). This CDR3 region has 13 residues. The CDR3 DNA follows: TGTGCCAGCAGAATCATTGGCACAGATACGCAGTATTTT. Residues: CASRIIGTDTQYF.

In this sample, this clonotype turned up many times. The chain combines TRBV11-2 with TRBJ2-3; 7 bases agree with TRBD2. CDR1 SGHAT and CDR2 FQNNGV come from the germline V gene. J was trimmed by 11 bases and V by 7 bases; bases with no gene match: 9. The CDR3 is 12 residues long. CDR3: CASTNTAGRQYF. The CDR3 DNA sequence: TGTGCCAGCACTAACACAGCGGGAAGGCAGTATTTT.

This clonotype has more than one count but fewer than ten. The chain employs TRBV11-2 and TRBJ2-4, with D uncertain. This CDR3 is built from 16 residues. V gave up 2 bases and J gave up 5 bases, with 16 bases separating them. The V gene's germline CDR1 is SGHAT and CDR2 FQNNGV. CDR3 residues: CASSLNLGPGENIQYF. For the CDR3, the DNA is TGTGCCAGCAGCTTAAACTTGGGTCCTGGGGAAAACATTCAGTACTTC.

This clonotype was detected only a few times. The V call is TRBV10-3, the J call TRBJ1-1; D call uncertain. With 4 bases removed from V and 4 bases from J, the gap between germline ends came to 13 bases. Germline V gene data show CDR1 as ENHRY and CDR2 as SYGVKD. CDR3 length: 14 residues. The CDR3 sequence: CAISANTLVTEAFF. The CDR3 DNA reads as TGTGCCATCAGTGCGAACACCTTGGTCACTGAAGCTTTCTTT.

Only one count was recorded for this clonotype. One end of the junction varies from germline; a read error may be responsible. The rearrangement links TRBV2 to TRBJ2-6; the D gene is possibly TRBD1 (6 bases). The length of the CDR3 is 14 residues. Germline V gene data show CDR1 as SNHLY and CDR2 as FYNNEI. The CDR3 bases are TGTGTCAGCAGGGGCCACTCTGGGGCCAACGTCCTGACTTTC. This gives the protein CVSRGHSGANVLTF.

The V and J genes are TRBV7-2 and TRBJ2-5; D gene uncertain. V lost 3 bases, J lost 4 bases, and 12 bases lay in between. Germline CDR1 is SGHTA and CDR2 is FQGNSA. CDR3 length: 14 amino acids. The CDR3 DNA follows: TGTGCCAGCAGCTTGGACCCAGGCCCAGAGACCCAGTACTTC. It specifies CASSLDPGPETQYF.

This clonotype was picked up a small number of times. For the CDR3, the DNA is TGCAGTGCTAGGGGAGTGAGGGCCGGGGAGCTGTTTTTT. This codes for CSARGVRAGELFF. The chain joins TRBV20-1 to TRBJ2-2; weak D call: TRBD2 (5 bases). The CDR3 is made up of 13 amino acids. V lost 3 bases, J lost 6 bases, and 11 bases lay in between. The germline gives CDR1 DFQATT, CDR2 SNEGSKA (reference sequence).

This chain joins TRBV2 and TRBJ2-7; D remains unclear. Trimming shortened V by 11 bases and J by 0 bases, and 14 bases separated the two germline ends. The CDR3 is 13 amino acids. Germline CDR1 and CDR2: SNHLY and FYNNEI. Written as DNA, the CDR3 is TGTGCCTGCATCACTCGAAGCTCCTACGAGCAGTACTTC. Its translation: CACITRSSYEQYF.

Only one count was recorded for this clonotype. With a much larger clone just one base away, this may be a read error. This sequence joins TRBV29-1 and TRBJ1-5; D is uncertain. The CDR3 has 12 residues. With 2 bases removed from V and 9 bases from J, the gap between germline ends came to 11 bases. Germline assignment: CDR1 SQVTM and CDR2 ANQGSEA. CDR3 protein: CSVEKEGRPQHF. The DNA for the CDR3 is TGCAGCGTTGAAAAGGAGGGTCGGCCCCAGCATTTT.

This clonotype was counted only a few times. The V call is TRBV19, the J call TRBJ1-1, with TRBD1 matching over 7 bases. With V trimmed by 1 base and J by 0 bases, 5 bases remained unmatched. The CDR3 is 16 amino acids. Germline CDR1 and CDR2: LNHDA and SQIVND (reference sequence). For the CDR3, the DNA is TGTGCCAGTAGTATAGCCCCGGGACAGTTGAACACTGAAGCTTTCTTT. This encodes CASSIAPGQLNTEAFF.

The chain employs TRBV25-1 and TRBJ2-1; D is ambiguous. Germline CDR1 and CDR2: MGHDK and SYGVNS. There are 13 residues in the CDR3. Trimming took off 5 bases at V and 5 bases at J, with 10 bases between the two ends. In DNA, the CDR3 is TGTGCCAGCAGTCTGACTCGGAACAATGAGCAGTTCTTC. It translates to CASSLTRNNEQFF.

About this clonotype itself: A read error may explain this, as a much larger clone is one base away. It is likely a read error, because the conserved phenylalanine at the end of the CDR3 is missing. The CDR3 sequence is CASSPRRVDYGYTL. In DNA, the CDR3 is TGTGCCAGCAGTCCACGGAGGGTAGACTATGGCTACACCCTC. The V gene is TRBV28, the J gene TRBJ1-2; D is unresolved. Deletions cut 5 bases from V and 3 bases from J, with 13 bases between. CDR1 is MDHEN and CDR2 is SYDVKM in the germline V gene. The CDR3 has 14 residues.

V gene TRBV6-4 combines with J gene TRBJ2-1, with a possible D match to TRBD2 (5 bases). The germline V and J ends were trimmed by 4 bases and 3 bases, with 13 bases remaining between them. Germline V gene lookup returns CDR1 MRHNA and CDR2 SNTAGT. The CDR3 has 15 amino acids. The CDR3 DNA reads TGTGCCAGCAGTGCAAGTCTAGCAGACTACAATGAGCAGTTCTTC. Protein sequence: CASSASLADYNEQFF.

The table lists this clonotype with many counts. The chain is built from TRBV6-2 or TRBV6-3 and TRBJ2-3; possibly TRBD2 for D (6 bases). The V end lost 2 bases, the J end lost 4 bases, and 13 bases lay between the germline ends. Germline-derived CDR1 and CDR2 are MNHEY and SVGEGT. The CDR3 has 15 residues. The CDR3 reads CASSYGGIRSDTQYF. The CDR3 coding sequence is TGTGCCAGCAGTTACGGGGGGATAAGGTCAGATACGCAGTATTTT.

This clonotype was observed at least ten times. The CDR3 loop is CSARDRREQFF. The CDR3 DNA reads TGCAGTGCTAGAGATCGGCGTGAGCAGTTCTTC. V usage is TRBV20-1 and J usage is TRBJ2-1; D remains unclear. Deletions cut 0 bases from V and 9 bases from J, with 6 bases between. Germline V lookup: CDR1 DFQATT, CDR2 SNEGSKA (reference sequence). The CDR3 has 11 residues.

This clonotype came up a few times. The chain uses TRBV12-3 or TRBV12-4 and TRBJ1-2; D may be TRBD1 (5 bases). Trimming took 5 bases from V and 4 from J, leaving 14 bases between them. This CDR3 is 14 amino acids long. In DNA, the CDR3 is TGTGCCAGCAGTCCCCCTGGGGGGTTCTATGGCTACACCTTC. Translation: CASSPPGGFYGYTF.

For this clonotype: This sequence may be a read error, since a much larger clone differs from it by one base. The chain couples TRBV18 to TRBJ1-1, with D tentatively TRBD1 (6 bases). V lost 5 bases to trimming and J lost 1 base, with 11 bases between them. The CDR3 length is 14 residues. Germline loops: CDR1 KGHSH, CDR2 LQKENI. In nucleotides, the CDR3 is TGTGCCAGCTCATCGGGACACCCGAACACTGAAGCTTTCTTT. Its protein product is CASSSGHPNTEAFF.

To note about this clonotype: One junction end does not reproduce the germline sequence, and a read error may be involved. This chain links TRBV7-2 with TRBJ2-7, with a tentative D call TRBD2 (6 bases). This CDR3 contains 13 residues. Germline assignment: CDR1 SGHTA and CDR2 FQGNSA. The CDR3 DNA is TGTGCCCGCAGCTCCCCGGTTAGCGGCGACCAGTACTTC. This codes for CARSSPVSGDQYF.

This clonotype was detected ten times or more. This chain joins TRBV10-2 and TRBJ2-1; D perhaps matches TRBD1 (5 bases). Germline V CDR1 and CDR2: WSHSY, SAAADI. Deletions cut 4 bases from V and 6 bases from J, with 13 bases between. CDR3 length equals 14 residues. CDR3 sequence: CASSGPIGANEQFF. CDR3 coding DNA: TGCGCCAGCAGTGGGCCTATTGGGGCCAATGAGCAGTTCTTC.

This clonotype was picked up many times. This rearrangement joins TRBV3-1 to TRBJ2-5; D call uncertain. The CDR3 totals 13 residues. The V gene's germline CDR1 is LGHDT and CDR2 YNNKEL (reference sequence). Trimming took off 0 bases at V and 4 bases at J, with 6 bases between the two ends. The CDR3 nucleotides are TGTGCCAGCAGCCAAGATCACCTAGAGACCCAGTACTTC. Translated, it gives CASSQDHLETQYF.

This clonotype was seen repeatedly, ten times or more. The chain combines TRBV28 with TRBJ2-7; 10 bases are shared with TRBD2. The trim removed 6 bases at V and 2 bases at J, leaving 7 bases unmatched. From germline, CDR1 is MDHEN and CDR2 SYDVKM. The CDR3 has 15 amino acids. This CDR3 is CASSSPSGRAYEQYF. CDR3 nucleotide sequence: TGTGCCAGCAGCTCGCCGAGCGGGAGGGCCTACGAGCAGTACTTC.

This sequence joins TRBV11-2 and TRBJ1-6; TRBD1 might be the D (6 bases). The ends were cut back, 5 bases at V and 7 bases at J, with 12 bases in the middle. CDR3 length: 14 residues. The germline gives CDR1 SGHAT, CDR2 FQNNGV. The CDR3 protein is CASSLRRGNSPLHF. The CDR3 DNA sequence: TGTGCCAGCAGCCTCAGGAGGGGGAATTCACCCCTCCACTTT.

The rearrangement joins TRBV6-1 to TRBJ2-7; TRBD1 aligns across 9 bases. V lost 11 bases and J lost 5; bases outside the gene matches: 13. The CDR3 runs to 14 residues. CDR1 and CDR2 (germline): MNHNS, SASEGT. The CDR3 nucleotides read TGTGCCGGCAATACCCGGGGGGACAGGGACGAGCAGTACTTC. This codes for CAGNTRGDRDEQYF.

The V gene is TRBV3-1, the J gene TRBJ2-2; TRBD1 matches at 8 bases. The CDR3 is 15 residues long. V lost 3 bases, J lost 8 bases, and 8 bases stayed unmatched. Germline CDR1 LGHDT, CDR2 YNNKEL (reference sequence). CDR3 DNA sequence: TGTGCCAGCAGCCACCTCGACAGGGGAGGTGGGGAGCTGTTTTTT. Protein product: CASSHLDRGGGELFF. The whole variable domain, remainder taken from reference TRBV3-1 and TRBJ2-2, is DTAVSQTPKYLVTQMGNDKSIKCEQNLGHDTMYWYKQDSKKFLKIMFSYNNKELIINETVPNRFSPKSPDKAHLNLHINSLELGDSAVYFCASSHLDRGGGELFFGEGSRLTVL.

This clonotype was seen more than once but under ten times. The chain couples TRBV6-1 to TRBJ2-7; no reliable D call. Trimming cost V 5 bases and J 1 base, with 18 bases left between them. The V gene's germline CDR1 is MNHNS and CDR2 SASEGT. The length of the CDR3 is 16 residues. The CDR3 reads CASSRNSAVVSYEQYF. CDR3 bases: TGTGCCAGCAGTCGCAATTCTGCAGTGGTATCCTACGAGCAGTACTTC.

This clonotype occurred a few times. The gene calls are TRBV19 and TRBJ1-1; D unresolved. This CDR3 is built from 12 residues. V dropped 9 bases and J dropped 5 bases, with 13 bases sitting between them. Germline loops: CDR1 LNHDA, CDR2 SQIVND (reference sequence). CDR3 amino acids: CASLGSNTEAFF. CDR3 bases: TGTGCCAGCCTCGGGAGTAATACTGAAGCTTTCTTT.

On this clonotype: Given a much more abundant clone one base away, this may be a read error. The rearrangement links TRBV7-9 to TRBJ2-5; 11 nucleotides align to TRBD2. Trimming cost V 5 bases and J 5 bases; bases outside gene matches: 4. This CDR3 comprises 14 residues. Germline CDR1 reads SEHNR; CDR2 reads FQNEAQ (reference sequence). DNA of the CDR3: TGTGCCAGCAGCATGACTAGCGGGATGGAGACCCAGTACTTC. As protein: CASSMTSGMETQYF.

This clonotype showed up just a few times. The chain is built from TRBV27 and TRBJ2-1, with 9 bases lining up with TRBD2. Germline V gene data show CDR1 as MNHEY and CDR2 as SMNVEV (reference sequence). After removal of 2 bases from V and 1 base from J, the junction contained 12 bases not matched to a gene. The CDR3 loop spans 19 amino acids. CDR3: CASSLRFRPGLASYNEQFF. The CDR3 nucleotides read TGTGCCAGCAGTTTAAGGTTCCGCCCCGGACTAGCGTCCTACAATGAGCAGTTCTTC.

This clonotype appeared many times. V is TRBV6-5 and J is TRBJ2-7; the match to TRBD1 covers 7 bases. This CDR3 has 14 amino acids. Trimming took 2 bases from V and 4 from J; bases not matched to a gene: 5. Germline CDR1 and CDR2: MNHEY and SVGAGI. This chain's CDR3 is CASSYRGRKYEQYF. The CDR3 DNA is TGTGCCAGCAGTTACAGGGGGCGCAAGTACGAGCAGTACTTC.